A selection of T cell receptor beta chains follows, all from one sample in a study of T-cell memory formation after mild COVID-19. TCRdb re-analysed the 5' RACE reads in MiXCR, keeping a single row per CDR3 protein. The sample includes about 270,000 distinct CDR3 sequences, 15% to 20% of them seen just once. Input material: PBMCs or a T cell subset sorted from them (not recorded which). These receptors were taken from a man between 18 and 35 years old who had mild COVID-19 (a few samples of this study predate the infection). Cell type and time point are not known. Each CDR3 is given with its conserved first and last residue. The D gene is left open where the match is weak. Where a row states a size, it is once, few, many or the class of an expanded clone; other rows omit it.

>TRBV7-2|few|TRBJ2-6|-
TGTGCCAGCAGCTTAGACGGGGTCGACGGGGCCAACGTCCTGACTTTC
CASSLDGVDGANVLTF
>TRBV29-1|-|TRBJ2-1|TRBD2
TGCAGCGTTGAAGATTTTACTAGCGGGGGGCCGGATGAGCAGTTCTTC
CSVEDFTSGGPDEQFF
>TRBV7-9|-|TRBJ1-2|TRBD1
TGTGCCAGCAGCCGCCAGGGGGGCCATGGCTACACCTTC
CASSRQGGHGYTF
>TRBV4-3|-|TRBJ2-2|TRBD1
TGCGCCAGCAGCCAGGGACAGGAGGGGACCGGGGAGCTGTTTTTT
CASSQGQEGTGELFF
>TRBV4-2|-|TRBJ2-3|TRBD1
TGTGCCAGCAGCCTCGGGACAGGGCCAGATGCGCAGTATTTT
CASSLGTGPDAQYF
>TRBV7-2|-|TRBJ1-2|-
TGTGCCAGCAGCCCAGGTCCAGGAAGCTATGGCTACACCTTC
CASSPGPGSYGYTF
>TRBV4-1|-|TRBJ2-3|-
TGCGCCAGCAGCCCACGGGTTGCGGGGGCCACAGATACGCAGTATTTT
CASSPRVAGATDTQYF
>TRBV12-3/TRBV12-4|few|TRBJ2-5|TRBD2
TGTGCCAGCAGTTTGAGTAGCGGGGGCCTCCAAGAGACCCAGTACTTC
CASSLSSGGLQETQYF
>TRBV5-1|-|TRBJ2-1|TRBD2
TGCGCCAGCAGCTCGGTAGCGGGGGGAACCTACAATGAGCAGTTCTTC
CASSSVAGGTYNEQFF
>TRBV5-6|-|TRBJ2-1|-
TGTGCCAGCAGCTTGCCCCAGGGATCCAATGAGCAGTTCTTC
CASSLPQGSNEQFF
>TRBV7-9|few|TRBJ2-5|TRBD1
TGTGCCAGCAGCTTCGCAGGGGGCGACGAGACCCAGTACTTC
CASSFAGGDETQYF
>TRBV6-2/TRBV6-3|-|TRBJ2-7|-
TGTGCCAGCAGTTACGACAGCGGCGAGCAGTACTTC
CASSYDSGEQYF
>TRBV5-6|-|TRBJ2-7|TRBD1
TGTGCCAGCAGCTTGACAGGGGACGAGCAGTACTTC
CASSLTGDEQYF
>TRBV29-1|-|TRBJ2-7|-
TGCAGCTCCTCCTGGAACTACGAGCAGTACTTC
CSSSWNYEQYF
>TRBV5-1|few|TRBJ2-1|-
TGCGCCAGCAGCTTACAGGGAGTTGAGTACAATGAGCAGTTCTTC
CASSLQGVEYNEQFF
>TRBV29-1|-|TRBJ1-6|-
TGCAGCGTTGGCCGGGGCAGGGGTTATACCTATAATTCACCCCTCCACTTT
CSVGRGRGYTYNSPLHF
>TRBV18|few|TRBJ1-1|-
TGTGCCAGCTCACAAAGACCCGTGGGGTACACTGAAGCTTTCTTT
CASSQRPVGYTEAFF
>TRBV28|few|TRBJ2-2|-
TGTGCCAGCAGTTGGGACCTGAACACCGGGGAGCTGTTTTTT
CASSWDLNTGELFF
>TRBV3-1|-|TRBJ2-7|TRBD2
TGTGCCAGCCAAGGGGCGGGGGAATGGTATCGCGAGCAGTACTTC
CASQGAGEWYREQYF
>TRBV7-2|many|TRBJ1-6|-
TGTGCCAGCAGCTTAGCGCAGAATTCACCCCTCCACTTT
CASSLAQNSPLHF
>TRBV2|few|TRBJ2-1|TRBD2
TGTGCCAGCAGTTCCGCTAGCGGGGGATCACAAACCGACAATGAGCAGTTCTTC
CASSSASGGSQTDNEQFF
>TRBV20-1|-|TRBJ1-2|-
TGCAGTGCTAGAGGGTACCCTAACTATGGCTACACCTTC
CSARGYPNYGYTF
>TRBV7-9|-|TRBJ1-3|-
TGTGCCAGCATCCCCCCGGGGGGAATCGGTGGAAACACCATATATTTT
CASIPPGGIGGNTIYF
>TRBV7-6|-|TRBJ2-2|-
TGTGCCAGCAGCTTCGACTCCACCGGGGAGCTGTTTTTT
CASSFDSTGELFF
>TRBV5-1|many|TRBJ2-3|-
TGCGCCAGCAGCTTCCAGGGGAGAAGCACAGATACGCAGTATTTT
CASSFQGRSTDTQYF
>TRBV30|few|TRBJ1-1|-
TGTGCCCGAAACAGGGAGTTTAACACTGAAGCTTTCTTT
CARNREFNTEAFF